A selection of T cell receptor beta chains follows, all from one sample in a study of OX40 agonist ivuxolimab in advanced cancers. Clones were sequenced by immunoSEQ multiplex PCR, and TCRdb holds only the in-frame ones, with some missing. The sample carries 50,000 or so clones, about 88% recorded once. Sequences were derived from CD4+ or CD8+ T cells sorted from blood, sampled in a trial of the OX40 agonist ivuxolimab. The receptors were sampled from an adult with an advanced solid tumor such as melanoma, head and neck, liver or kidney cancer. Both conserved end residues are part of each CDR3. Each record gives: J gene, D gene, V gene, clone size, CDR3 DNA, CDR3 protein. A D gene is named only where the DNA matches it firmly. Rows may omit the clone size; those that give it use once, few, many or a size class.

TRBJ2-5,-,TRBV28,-,TGTGCCAGCAGTTTAGAATCAGGAGCGGATAGACACCGACAGGAGACCCAGTACTTC,CASSLESGADRHRQETQYF
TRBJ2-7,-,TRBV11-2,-,TGTGCCAGCAGCTCCCTCGGGGGTCCCTCCTACGAGCAGTACTTC,CASSSLGGPSYEQYF
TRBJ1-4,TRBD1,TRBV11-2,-,TGTGCCAGCAGCTTCGGACAGGGGATTCTTTTCAATGAAAAACTGTTTTTT,CASSFGQGILFNEKLFF
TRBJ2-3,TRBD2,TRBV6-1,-,TGTGCCAGCAGTGCACTAGCGGGAGGTCCCACGGATACGCAGTATTTT,CASSALAGGPTDTQYF
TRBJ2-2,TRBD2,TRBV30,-,TGTGCCTGGACCCGGACTCTCGCTAGCGGGAGGGCCAACGGGGAGCTGTTTTTT,CAWTRTLASGRANGELFF
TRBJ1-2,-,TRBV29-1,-,TGCAGCGTGGGGCGAGCTAACTATGGCTACACCTTC,CSVGRANYGYTF
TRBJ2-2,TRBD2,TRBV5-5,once,TGTGCCAGCAGCCAGACTAGCGGGACTGCCGGGGAGCTGTTTTTT,CASSQTSGTAGELFF
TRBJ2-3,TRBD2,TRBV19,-,TGTGCCAGTAGTAGCGGACTAGCGGGGAATACGCAGTATTTT,CASSSGLAGNTQYF
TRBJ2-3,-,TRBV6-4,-,TGTGCCAGCAGCGCGGATAGCACAGATACGCAGTATTTT,CASSADSTDTQYF
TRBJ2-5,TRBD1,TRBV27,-,TGTGCCAGCAGTTTAACAGGGGGCTATGAGACCCAGTACTTC,CASSLTGGYETQYF